These 6 T cell receptor beta chains were all obtained from the same sample, sequenced in a study of blood T cell repertoires in COVID-19. Profiling relied on immunoSEQ multiplex PCR, and the TCRdb table lists in-frame clones only, not all of them. The data contain 150,000 to 200,000 clones, more than 85% of them seen just once; the ten biggest clones take up around 2.3%. Material for sequencing was peripheral blood. All receptors derive from a man aged 65 to 79 with active or convalescent COVID-19.

The chain's CDR3 is CASSPQVPGLDTQYF. The DNA of the CDR3 is TGTGCCAGCAGCCCCCAGGTGCCGGGGTTAGATACGCAGTATTTT. This sequence joins TRBV2 and TRBJ2-3; the D gene is possibly TRBD2 (5 bases). Trimming shortened V by 6 bases and J by 5 bases, and 18 bases separated the two germline ends. CDR1 and CDR2 from the germline V gene are SNHLY and FYNNEI. The length of the CDR3 is 15 residues.

The rearrangement uses TRBV27 and TRBJ1-6; D possibly corresponds to TRBD1 (6 bases). V was pared by 4 bases and J by 7 bases, with 17 bases between. The V gene's germline CDR1 is MNHEY and CDR2 SMNVEV (reference sequence). This CDR3 has 16 residues. The CDR3 DNA sequence: TGTGCCAGCAGTTGGGAGGGGGAAAGTCCAAATTCACCCCTCCACTTT. This encodes CASSWEGESPNSPLHF.

V and J are TRBV7-2 and TRBJ2-7, with 8 bases fitting TRBD2. The CDR3 is 14 amino acids. The germline V gene encodes CDR1 SGHTA and CDR2 FQGNSA. V lost 6 bases, J lost 0 bases, and 4 bases stayed unmatched. CDR3 DNA sequence: TGTGCCAGCAGTCCAAGCGGGAGCTCCTACGAGCAGTACTTC. This codes for CASSPSGSSYEQYF.

The CDR3 DNA follows: TGCGCCAGCAGCCAAGATTCGGGCAGCGGGGACGGGGGGGAGCTGTTTTTT. Its protein is CASSQDSGSGDGGELFF. The chain is built from TRBV4-3 and TRBJ2-2; 7 nucleotides agree with TRBD2. The J segment lost 8 bases and the V segment lost 0 bases, leaving 12 bases of the junction unmatched. Germline CDR1 LGHNA, CDR2 YSLEER. The CDR3 is 17 amino acids.

The chain is built from TRBV5-4 and TRBJ2-2; possible D gene TRBD1, 6 bases. V lost 0 bases to trimming and J lost 3 bases, with 6 bases between them. This CDR3 has 14 residues. Per germline, CDR1 SGHNT and CDR2 YYREEE (reference sequence). The CDR3: CASSLEGDTGELFF. The CDR3 coding sequence is TGTGCCAGCAGCTTGGAGGGGGACACCGGGGAGCTGTTTTTT. The whole variable domain, filled in from reference TRBV5-4 and TRBJ2-2, reads ETGVTQSPTHLIKTRGQQVTLRCSSQSGHNTVSWYQQALGQGPQFIFQYYREEENGRGNFPPRFSGLQFPNYSSELNVNALELDDSALYLCASSLEGDTGELFFGEGSRLTVL.

The chain combines TRBV30 with TRBJ2-1; 8 positions match TRBD1. Germline V gives CDR1 GTSNPN, CDR2 SVGIG (reference sequence). There are 12 residues in the CDR3. V was clipped by 2 bases and J by 7 bases; unmatched bases: 1. DNA of the CDR3: TGTGCCTGGAGTTGGACAGGGAATGAGCAGTTCTTC. Translating gives CAWSWTGNEQFF. The entire variable domain, with the rest obtained from reference TRBV30 and TRBJ2-1, is as follows: SQTIHQWPATLVQPVGSPLSLECTVEGTSNPNLYWYRQAAGRGLQLLFYSVGIGQISSEVPQNLSASRPQDRQFILSSKKLLLSDSGFYLCAWSWTGNEQFFGPGTRLTVL.